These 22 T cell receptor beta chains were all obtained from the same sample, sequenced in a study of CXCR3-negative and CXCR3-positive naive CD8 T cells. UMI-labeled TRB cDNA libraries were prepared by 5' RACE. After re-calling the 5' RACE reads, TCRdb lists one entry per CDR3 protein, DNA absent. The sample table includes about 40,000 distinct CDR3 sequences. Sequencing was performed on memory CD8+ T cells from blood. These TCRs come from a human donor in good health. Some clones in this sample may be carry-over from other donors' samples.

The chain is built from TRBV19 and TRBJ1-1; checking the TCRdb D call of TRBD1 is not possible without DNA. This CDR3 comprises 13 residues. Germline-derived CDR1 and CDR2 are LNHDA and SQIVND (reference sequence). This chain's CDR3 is CASSTKTGDEAFF. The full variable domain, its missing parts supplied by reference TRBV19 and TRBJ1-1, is DGGITQSPKYLFRKEGQNVTLSCEQNLNHDAMYWYRQDPGQGLRLIYYSQIVNDFQKGDIAEGYSVSREKKESFPLTVTSAQKNPTAFYLCASSTKTGDEAFFGQGTRLTVV.

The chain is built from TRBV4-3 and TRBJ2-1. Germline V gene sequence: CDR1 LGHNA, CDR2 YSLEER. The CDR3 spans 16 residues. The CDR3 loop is CPSSQADESDYNEQFF.

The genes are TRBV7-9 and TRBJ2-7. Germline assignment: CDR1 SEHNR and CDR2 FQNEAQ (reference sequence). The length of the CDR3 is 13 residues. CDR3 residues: CASSLQDSYEQYF. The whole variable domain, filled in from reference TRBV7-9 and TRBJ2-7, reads DTGVSQNPRHKITKRGQNVTFRCDPISEHNRLYWYRQTLGQGPEFLTYFQNEAQLEKSRLLSDRFSAERPKGSFSTLEIQRTEQGDSAMYLCASSLQDSYEQYFGPGTRLTVT.

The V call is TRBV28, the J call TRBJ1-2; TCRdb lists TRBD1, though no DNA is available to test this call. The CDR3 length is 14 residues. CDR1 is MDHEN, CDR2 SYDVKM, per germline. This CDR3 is CASGRRQGELGYTF.

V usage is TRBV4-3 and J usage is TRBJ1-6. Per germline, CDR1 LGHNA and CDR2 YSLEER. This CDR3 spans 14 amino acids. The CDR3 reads CASSQDLTTLTLHF.

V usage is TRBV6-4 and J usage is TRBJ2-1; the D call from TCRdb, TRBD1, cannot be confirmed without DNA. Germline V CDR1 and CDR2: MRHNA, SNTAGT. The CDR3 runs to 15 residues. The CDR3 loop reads CASSAEQGEYAEQFF.

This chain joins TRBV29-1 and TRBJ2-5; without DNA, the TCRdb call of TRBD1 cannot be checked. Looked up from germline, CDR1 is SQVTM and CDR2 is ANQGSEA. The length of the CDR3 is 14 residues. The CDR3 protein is CSVGRTDHQETQYF.

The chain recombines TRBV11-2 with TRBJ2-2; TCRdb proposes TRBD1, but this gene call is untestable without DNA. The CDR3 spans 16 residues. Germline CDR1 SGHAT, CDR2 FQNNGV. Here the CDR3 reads CASSLDQTVFAGELFF.

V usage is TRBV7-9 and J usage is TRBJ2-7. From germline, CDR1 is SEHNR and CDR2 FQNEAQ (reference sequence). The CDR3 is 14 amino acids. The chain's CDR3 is CASTSRWGNYEQYF.

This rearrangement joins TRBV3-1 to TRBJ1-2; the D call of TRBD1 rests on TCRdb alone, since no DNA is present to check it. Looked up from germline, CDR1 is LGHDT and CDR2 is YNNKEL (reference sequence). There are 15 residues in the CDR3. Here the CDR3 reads CASSQALTGDYGYTF.

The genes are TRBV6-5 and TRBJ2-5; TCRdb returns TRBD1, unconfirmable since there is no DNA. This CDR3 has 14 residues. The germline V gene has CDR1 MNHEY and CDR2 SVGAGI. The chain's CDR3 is CASSPGQTQETQYF.

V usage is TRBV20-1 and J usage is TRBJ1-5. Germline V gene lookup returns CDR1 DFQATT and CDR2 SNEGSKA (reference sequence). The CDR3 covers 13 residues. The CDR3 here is CSARTEYDQPQHF.

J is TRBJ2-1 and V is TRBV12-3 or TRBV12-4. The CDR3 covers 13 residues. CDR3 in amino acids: CASSLGSYNEQFF.

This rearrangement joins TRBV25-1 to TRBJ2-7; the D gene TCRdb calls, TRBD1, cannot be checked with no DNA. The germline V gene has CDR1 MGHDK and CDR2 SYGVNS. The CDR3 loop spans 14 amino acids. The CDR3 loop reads CASSEGPARDEQYF.

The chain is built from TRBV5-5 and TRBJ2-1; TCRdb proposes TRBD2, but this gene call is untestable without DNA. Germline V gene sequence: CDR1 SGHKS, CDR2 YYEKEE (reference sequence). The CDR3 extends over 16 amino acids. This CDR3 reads CASRLVAGASYNEQFF.

CDR3 protein: CASSLPGDSGTHHYEQYF. The chain carries TRBV28 and TRBJ2-7; TCRdb indicates TRBD2, and absent DNA this call remains unverified. The CDR3 consists of 18 residues. Germline V CDR1 and CDR2: MDHEN, SYDVKM.

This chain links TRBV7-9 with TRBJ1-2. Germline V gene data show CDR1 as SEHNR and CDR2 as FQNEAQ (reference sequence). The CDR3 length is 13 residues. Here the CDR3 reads CASSSSGSGGYTF.

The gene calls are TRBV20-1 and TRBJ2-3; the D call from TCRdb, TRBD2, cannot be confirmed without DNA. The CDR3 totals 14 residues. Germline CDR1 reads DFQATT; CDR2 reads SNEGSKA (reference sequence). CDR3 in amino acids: CSASYLAGPDTQYF.

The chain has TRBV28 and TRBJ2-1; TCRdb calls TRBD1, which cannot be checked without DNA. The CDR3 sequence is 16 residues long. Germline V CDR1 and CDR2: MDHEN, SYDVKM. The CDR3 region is CASIQRTVLSSNEQFF.

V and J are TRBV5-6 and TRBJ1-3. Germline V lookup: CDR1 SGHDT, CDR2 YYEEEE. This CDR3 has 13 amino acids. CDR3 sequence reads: CASSPVGGNTIYF. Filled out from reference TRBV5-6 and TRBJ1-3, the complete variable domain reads DAGVTQSPTHLIKTRGQQVTLRCSPKSGHDTVSWYQQALGQGPQFIFQYYEEEERQRGNFPDRFSGHQFPNYSSELNVNALLLGDSALYLCASSPVGGNTIYFGEGSWLTVV.

The CDR3 loop is CASSSNELASYEQYF. V usage is TRBV7-9 and J usage is TRBJ2-7. Germline CDR1 is SEHNR and CDR2 is FQNEAQ (reference sequence). This CDR3 has 15 amino acids.

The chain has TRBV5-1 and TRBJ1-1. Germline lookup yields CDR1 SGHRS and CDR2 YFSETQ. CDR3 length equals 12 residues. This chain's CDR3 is CASKLMNTEAFF. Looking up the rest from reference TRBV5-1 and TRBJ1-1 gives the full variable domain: KAGVTQTPRYLIKTRGQQVTLSCSPISGHRSVSWYQQTPGQGLQFLFEYFSETQRNKGNFPGRFSGRQFSNSRSEMNVSTLELGDSALYLCASKLMNTEAFFGQGTRLTVV.